This TCR beta chain was observed in a study of blood T cells in healthy people across ages. Using a J-beta primer mix together with a sample-barcoded 5' primer, a second PCR was run for roughly 7 to 12 cycles. TCRdb recomputed calls from the 5' RACE reads with MiXCR, one row per CDR3 protein. The data show about 1.7 million distinct CDR3 sequences, about 28% seen once. The CDR3 contains 16 residues. CDR1 MDHEN and CDR2 SYDVKM come from the germline V gene. V was clipped by 1 base and J by 0 bases, with 9 bases between them. This rearrangement joins TRBV28 to TRBJ2-2; tentatively, D is TRBD1 (5 bases). Material for sequencing was blood. This TCR was sampled from a woman under 40 in good health. CDR3 bases: TGTGCCAGCAGTTTATTCAGGGCTCCGAACACCGGGGAGCTGTTTTTT. This sequence encodes CASSLFRAPNTGELFF.